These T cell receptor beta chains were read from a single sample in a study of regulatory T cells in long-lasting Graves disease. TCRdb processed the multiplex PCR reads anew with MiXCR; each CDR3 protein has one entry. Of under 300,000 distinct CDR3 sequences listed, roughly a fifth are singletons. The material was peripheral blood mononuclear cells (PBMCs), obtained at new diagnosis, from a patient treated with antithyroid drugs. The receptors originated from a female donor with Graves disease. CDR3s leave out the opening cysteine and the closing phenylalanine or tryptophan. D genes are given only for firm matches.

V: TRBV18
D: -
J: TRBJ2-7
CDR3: ASSPKFKGYEQY

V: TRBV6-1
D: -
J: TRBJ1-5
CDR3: ASSGTHNNYQPQH

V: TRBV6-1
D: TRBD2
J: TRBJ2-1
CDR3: ASRHSGTSSYNEQF

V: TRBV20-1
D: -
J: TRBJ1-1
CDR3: SARGGAGATEAF

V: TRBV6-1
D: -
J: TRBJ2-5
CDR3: ASSPRGQPSETQY

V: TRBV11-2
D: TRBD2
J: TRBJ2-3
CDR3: ASSWLAGGSSSTDTQY

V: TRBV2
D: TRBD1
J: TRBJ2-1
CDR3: ASRRDRTLYNEQF

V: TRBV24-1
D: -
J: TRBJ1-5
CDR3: ATSDPGQLNQPQH

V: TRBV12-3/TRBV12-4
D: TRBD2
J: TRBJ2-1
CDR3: ASSPFAVAGYNEQF

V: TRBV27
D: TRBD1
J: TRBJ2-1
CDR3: ASSSTDRVHHEQF

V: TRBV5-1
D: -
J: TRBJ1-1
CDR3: ASSLATGNTEAF

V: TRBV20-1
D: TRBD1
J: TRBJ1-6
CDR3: SARGTGIVSYNSPLH

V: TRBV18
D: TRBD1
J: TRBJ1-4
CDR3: ASSSDRGDEKLF

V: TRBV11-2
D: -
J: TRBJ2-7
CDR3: ASSLVGTPSYEQY

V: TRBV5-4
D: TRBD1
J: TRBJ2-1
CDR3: ASSQEGPGQGMGEQF

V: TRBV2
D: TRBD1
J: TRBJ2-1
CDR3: ASSDTGGPEGEQF

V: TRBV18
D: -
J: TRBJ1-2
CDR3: ASSPFPSGAANYGYT

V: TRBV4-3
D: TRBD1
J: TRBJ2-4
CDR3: ASSQGTGLDIQY

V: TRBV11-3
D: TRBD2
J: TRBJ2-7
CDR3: ASSRGLAGGYEQY

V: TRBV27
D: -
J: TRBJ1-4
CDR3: ASSRTSENEKLF

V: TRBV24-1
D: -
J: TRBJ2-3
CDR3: ATSDLQGEGTDTQY

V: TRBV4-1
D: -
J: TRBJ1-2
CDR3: ASSLGRDTGGSGYT

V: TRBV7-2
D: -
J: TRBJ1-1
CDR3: ASSSIGGSNTEAF

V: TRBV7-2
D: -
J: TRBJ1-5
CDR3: ASSLGGSATNQPQH

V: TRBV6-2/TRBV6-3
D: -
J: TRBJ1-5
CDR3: ASTAGGYQPQH

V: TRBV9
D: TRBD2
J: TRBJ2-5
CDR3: ASSVDSGGLIQETQY

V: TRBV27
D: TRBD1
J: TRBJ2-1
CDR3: ASRSGTGRPYNEQF

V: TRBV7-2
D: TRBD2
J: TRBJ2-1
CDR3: ASSLGSGGQNPRWGEQF

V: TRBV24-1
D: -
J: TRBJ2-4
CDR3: ATSDSGGGSIQY

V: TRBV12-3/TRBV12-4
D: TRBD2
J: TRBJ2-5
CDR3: ASRPTGEGETQY

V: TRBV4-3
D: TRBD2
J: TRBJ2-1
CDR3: ASSQIGASGNEQF

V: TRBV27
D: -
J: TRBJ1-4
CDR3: ASSPPGWESGEKLF